The clone carrying this T cell receptor beta chain was seen only a few times. The data are from a study of T cells in Graves' hyperthyroidism and ophthalmopathy. Trimming took off 0 bases at V and 11 bases at J, with 10 bases between the two ends. The CDR3 has 12 residues. The germline CDR1 and CDR2 sequences are SGDLS and YYNGEE. Amplification yielded TCR beta CDR3 regions, with RNA transcripts as the source. The HTBI primer set served for first-round RT-PCR of the TCR CDR3. TCRdb used MiXCR to reprocess the multiplex PCR reads, holding one entry per CDR3 protein. The sample has about 400,000 distinct CDR3 sequences, around 15% seen once.

Sample: blood. The J gene is TRBJ2-3, the V gene TRBV9, with a tentative D call TRBD2 (6 bases). This TCR was sampled from a man aged 50-59 years with Graves' ophthalmopathy. CDR3 bases: TGTGCCAGCAGCGTAGTCGGGAGCGAGCAGTATTTT. It codes for CASSVVGSEQYF.